These 11 T cell receptor beta chains were sequenced from one sample in a study of a mutant IDH1 vaccine in newly diagnosed glioma. The assay was immunoSEQ multiplex PCR, and TCRdb's table has in-frame clones only and misses some. Of 85,000 to 100,000 clones in the sample, about 90% were seen once. Time point: baseline, week 1 (first vaccination visit). Documented treatment: pre-vaccination baseline after standard-of-care therapy. Material: PBMCs, obtained from a glioma patient treated with radiotherapy, temozolomide or both. The receptors derive from a woman aged 50 to 60 with glioma.

The rearrangement joins TRBV28 to TRBJ1-2, with a tentative D call TRBD1 (6 bases). Per germline, CDR1 MDHEN and CDR2 SYDVKM. Trimming pared 10 bases from V and 2 bases from J, leaving 17 bases between. This CDR3 has 14 residues. CDR3 amino acids: CAIDRTEGNYGYTF. As DNA, the CDR3 is TGTGCCATCGACCGGACAGAAGGGAACTATGGCTACACCTTC.

Only a few counts were recorded for this clone. The chain links TRBV30 to TRBJ1-1; D is undetermined. The CDR3 runs 9 residues. Germline V lookup: CDR1 GTSNPN, CDR2 SVGIG (reference sequence). The CDR3 here is CAGNPEAFF. In DNA, the CDR3 is TGTGCAGGGAATCCTGAAGCTTTCTTT.

This chain connects TRBV6-5 to TRBJ2-7, with 11 bases identical to TRBD2. CDR1 is MNHEY, CDR2 SVGAGI, per germline. The CDR3 runs 16 residues. The junction had 7 bases not matched to a gene; V was cut back by 0 bases and J by 6 bases. In nucleotides, the CDR3 is TGTGCCAGCAGTTACTCGATCACTAGCGGGAGCCGCGAGCAGTACTTC. Translation gives CASSYSITSGSREQYF.

The CDR3 is CASSPPGRANTEAFF. The CDR3 nucleotides are TGTGCCAGCTCACCACCGGGCAGGGCTAACACTGAAGCTTTCTTT. V usage is TRBV18 and J usage is TRBJ1-1; tentatively, D is TRBD1 (5 bases). The CDR3 runs to 15 residues. Germline loops: CDR1 KGHSH, CDR2 LQKENI. Trimming left V 0 bases short and J 2 bases short, with 10 bases between.

The V gene is TRBV7-3, the J gene TRBJ2-5, with D maybe TRBD2 (5 bases). CDR3 length: 18 residues. Deletions cut 0 bases from V and 2 bases from J, with 19 bases between. CDR1 and CDR2 (germline): SGHTA, FQGTGA. Here the CDR3 reads CASSLTGSPEGWQETQYF. The CDR3 DNA sequence: TGTGCCAGCAGCTTAACGGGGTCGCCAGAGGGATGGCAAGAGACCCAGTACTTC. Looking up the rest from reference TRBV7-3 and TRBJ2-5 gives the full variable domain: GAGVSQTPSNKVTEKGKYVELRCDPISGHTALYWYRQSLGQGPEFLIYFQGTGAADDSGLPNDRFFAVRPEGSVSTLKIQRTERGDSAVYLCASSLTGSPEGWQETQYFGPGTRLLVL.

The genes are TRBV7-9 and TRBJ2-2; TRBD1 matches 7 bases. This CDR3 is built from 14 residues. J was trimmed by 6 bases and V by 5 bases; bases with no gene match: 6. CDR1 and CDR2 (germline): SEHNR, FQNEAQ (reference sequence). The CDR3 sequence is CASSLGQVAGELFF. CDR3 in DNA: TGTGCCAGCAGCCTAGGACAGGTAGCCGGGGAGCTGTTTTTT.

This clone came up once. This rearrangement joins TRBV7-9 to TRBJ2-1, with 8 bases lining up with TRBD2. V was pared by 2 bases and J by 2 bases, with 14 bases of the junction left unmatched. The CDR3 covers 19 residues. Germline assignment: CDR1 SEHNR and CDR2 FQNEAQ (reference sequence). The CDR3 DNA reads TGTGCCAGCAGCTTATCTCCGGGGGGGGCGGAGCCAGCCTACAATGAGCAGTTCTTC. Protein: CASSLSPGGAEPAYNEQFF.

The rearrangement joins TRBV19 to TRBJ2-5; TRBD2 matches 13 bases. Germline trimming cut 5 bases from V and 4 bases from J; bases unmatched to any gene: 4. This CDR3 is built from 15 residues. Germline V gene sequence: CDR1 LNHDA, CDR2 SQIVND (reference sequence). The CDR3 loop reads CASSQLAGGGETQYF. The CDR3 bases are TGTGCCAGTAGTCAACTAGCGGGAGGGGGAGAGACCCAGTACTTC.

This clone was detected a few times. CDR3 sequence reads: CATSRWRGANTGELFF. CDR3 DNA sequence: TGTGCCACCAGCAGATGGCGGGGGGCGAACACCGGGGAGCTGTTTTTT. V gene TRBV15 combines with J gene TRBJ2-2; 8 nucleotides line up with TRBD2. With V trimmed by 2 bases and J by 0 bases, 2 bases remained unmatched. The CDR3 loop spans 16 amino acids. Germline CDR1 LNHNV, CDR2 YYDKDF (reference sequence).

The chain joins TRBV2 to TRBJ2-7; maybe TRBD1 (6 bases). V was cut by 10 bases and J by 5 bases, with 15 bases left in between. Germline CDR1 SNHLY, CDR2 FYNNEI. This CDR3 spans 12 amino acids. The DNA for the CDR3 is TGTGCCACGTACTCAGGGGTCGACGAGCAGTACTTC. It encodes CATYSGVDEQYF.

This sequence joins TRBV6-6 and TRBJ1-5; 7 bases map to TRBD1. Trimming removed 6 bases from V and 3 bases from J; junction bases left unmatched: 5. In germline, CDR1 is MNHNY, CDR2 SVGAGI (reference sequence). The CDR3 length is 14 residues. The CDR3 region is CASRTGLNNQPQHF. CDR3 nucleotides: TGTGCCAGCAGGACAGGGCTGAACAATCAGCCCCAGCATTTT.